Shown below are 21 T cell receptor beta chains from a single sample sequenced in a study of CD8 T cells in ankylosing spondylitis. TCRdb used MiXCR to reprocess the 5' RACE reads, holding one entry per CDR3 protein. The table includes more than 100,000 distinct CDR3 sequences, roughly an eighth detected once. The sequenced material came from blood, either unsorted or a sorted T cell fraction (not recorded which). All receptors derive from a female donor with ankylosing spondylitis or in good health (not recorded which).

The sample holds many counts of this clonotype. The rearrangement joins TRBV5-1 to TRBJ2-3, with 10 bases matching TRBD1. Germline V gene lookup returns CDR1 SGHRS and CDR2 YFSETQ. The CDR3 loop spans 15 amino acids. V shed 5 bases and J 4 bases; nucleotides not matched to a gene: 7. For the CDR3, the DNA is TGCGCCAGCAGTACAGGGACAGGGGTTGCAGATACGCAGTATTTT. Amino acid sequence: CASSTGTGVADTQYF.

To note about this clonotype: Given a much more abundant clone one base away, this may be a read error. The CDR3 ends on some other residue instead of the conserved phenylalanine or tryptophan, so this is likely a read error. The CDR3 loop is CASSLGQAIYGYTS. The CDR3, as DNA: TGTGCCAGCAGCTTGGGACAGGCAATCTATGGCTACACCTCC. The rearrangement joins TRBV11-3 to TRBJ1-2; 8 bases fit TRBD1. The V gene end was trimmed by 3 bases and the J gene end by 4 bases; junction bases not matched to a gene: 4. The CDR3 loop spans 14 amino acids. Germline V gives CDR1 SGHNT, CDR2 YENEEA.

This clonotype was counted at least ten times. V is TRBV6-2 or TRBV6-3 and J is TRBJ2-7; 7 bases are shared with TRBD1. Trimming removed 6 bases from V and 3 bases from J; junction bases left unmatched: 2. Germline lookup yields CDR1 MNHEY and CDR2 SVGEGT. This CDR3 spans 12 amino acids. For the CDR3, the DNA is TGTGCCAGCAGCCCAGGGGGCTACGAGCAGTACTTC. Translated, it gives CASSPGGYEQYF.

This clonotype has at least ten counts. The chain joins TRBV28 to TRBJ2-7, with D maybe TRBD2 (6 bases). The germline V and J ends were trimmed by 6 bases and 1 base, with 16 bases remaining between them. The CDR3 sequence is 15 residues long. Germline CDR1 is MDHEN and CDR2 is SYDVKM. The CDR3 bases are TGTGCCAGCAGCCCCGGAGGGGCTGAATCCTACGAGCAGTACTTC. Protein product: CASSPGGAESYEQYF.

This clonotype was counted at least ten times. The CDR3 coding sequence is TGTGCCAGCAGCCCCGGGGGACTAGCCAAAAACATTCAGTACTTC. It encodes CASSPGGLAKNIQYF. The chain combines TRBV9 with TRBJ2-4, with D perhaps TRBD2 (6 bases). V was pared by 4 bases and J by 0 bases, with 11 bases between. Germline lookup yields CDR1 SGDLS and CDR2 YYNGEE. CDR3 length: 15 amino acids.

The chain joins TRBV7-9 to TRBJ2-1; the match to TRBD2 covers 7 bases. V was clipped by 2 bases and J by 2 bases; unmatched bases: 6. Germline CDR1 reads SEHNR; CDR2 reads FQNEAQ (reference sequence). The CDR3 consists of 16 residues. In nucleotides, the CDR3 is TGTGCCAGCAGCTTATTGAGCGGGACCGCCTACAATGAGCAGTTCTTC. It encodes CASSLLSGTAYNEQFF.

This clonotype has a count of ten or more. This chain uses TRBV24-1 with TRBJ1-5; D gene uncertain. Germline lookup yields CDR1 KGHDR and CDR2 SFDVKD. The CDR3 contains 14 residues. Trimming took off 1 base at V and 6 bases at J, with 9 bases between the two ends. CDR3 residues: CATSDFYHSQPQHF. CDR3 bases: TGTGCCACCAGTGATTTTTACCATAGTCAGCCCCAGCATTTT.

The chain links TRBV18 to TRBJ2-7, with unresolved D. The CDR3 is 14 residues long. V dropped 0 bases and J dropped 3 bases, with 9 bases sitting between them. Germline CDR1 reads KGHSH; CDR2 reads LQKENI. CDR3 amino acids: CASSPPSPGYEQYF. CDR3 nucleotides: TGTGCCAGCTCACCACCGTCTCCGGGCTACGAGCAGTACTTC.

This clonotype was picked up many times. V gene TRBV7-9 combines with J gene TRBJ2-1; D not resolved. V lost 3 bases and J 2 bases, leaving 11 bases between the germline ends. The CDR3 runs 15 residues. Per the germline V gene, CDR1 is SEHNR and CDR2 is FQNEAQ (reference sequence). The CDR3: CASSFFPDPYNEQFF. The CDR3 DNA reads TGTGCCAGCAGCTTTTTCCCGGACCCCTACAATGAGCAGTTCTTC.

Many counts were recorded for this clonotype. The J gene is TRBJ2-3, the V gene TRBV24-1, with TRBD2 matching over 9 bases. The CDR3 is 14 residues long. The junction had 1 base not matched to a gene; V was cut back by 1 base and J by 6 bases. Germline V lookup: CDR1 KGHDR, CDR2 SFDVKD. CDR3 protein: CATSDFSGSDTQYF. In DNA form, the CDR3 reads TGTGCCACCAGTGATTTTAGCGGGAGCGATACGCAGTATTTT.

This clonotype was seen many times. The V gene is TRBV20-1, the J gene TRBJ2-2; no clear D gene. Germline CDR1 reads DFQATT; CDR2 reads SNEGSKA (reference sequence). V was pared by 0 bases and J by 6 bases, with 8 bases between. CDR3 size: 13 residues. The CDR3 region has the DNA TGCAGTGCTAGAGATGATAGGGCCGGGGAGCTGTTTTTT. Its translation is CSARDDRAGELFF.

This clonotype was counted many times. This sequence joins TRBV20-1 and TRBJ1-6; weak D call: TRBD1 (5 bases). This CDR3 has 15 amino acids. Germline V gives CDR1 DFQATT, CDR2 SNEGSKA (reference sequence). V lost 0 bases and J lost 9, with 15 bases in between. The CDR3 region is CSAREDTVVGSPLHF. The CDR3, as DNA: TGCAGTGCTAGAGAGGACACGGTTGTTGGTTCACCCCTCCACTTT.

In this sample, this clonotype turned up many times. The chain links TRBV10-3 to TRBJ2-2, with D possibly being TRBD1 (6 bases). Germline-derived CDR1 and CDR2 are ENHRY and SYGVKD. The length of the CDR3 is 17 residues. Trimming took off 4 bases at V and 2 bases at J, with 17 bases between the two ends. Here the CDR3 DNA reads TGTGCCATCAGTGGTTCCGGGACAACCTCAAACACCGGGGAGCTGTTTTTT. It is translated as CAISGSGTTSNTGELFF.

Many counts were recorded for this clonotype. V and J are TRBV5-4 and TRBJ2-4; D tentatively fits TRBD1 or TRBD2 (5 bases each). The CDR3 extends over 14 amino acids. Trimming cost V 0 bases and J 2 bases, with 6 bases left between them. Germline CDR1 is SGHNT and CDR2 is YYREEE (reference sequence). CDR3 in amino acids: CASSLVGPKNIQYF. For the CDR3, the DNA is TGTGCCAGCAGCTTGGTGGGACCCAAAAACATTCAGTACTTC. Combining the CDR3 with reference TRBV5-4 and TRBJ2-4 gives the whole variable domain ETGVTQSPTHLIKTRGQQVTLRCSSQSGHNTVSWYQQALGQGPQFIFQYYREEENGRGNFPPRFSGLQFPNYSSELNVNALELDDSALYLCASSLVGPKNIQYFGAGTRLSVL.

This chain uses TRBV5-1 with TRBJ2-6; 7 bases map to TRBD2. This CDR3 region has 19 residues. Germline trimming cut 4 bases from V and 0 bases from J; bases unmatched to any gene: 13. Per germline, CDR1 SGHRS and CDR2 YFSETQ. The CDR3 sequence: CASSPSTSVASSGANVLTF. In DNA form, the CDR3 reads TGCGCCAGCAGCCCCTCCACTAGCGTTGCCAGCTCTGGGGCCAACGTCCTGACTTTC.

This clonotype came up many times. For the CDR3, the DNA is TGTGCCAGCAAAGCAAAACCGGGACAGGGGGGTGAAAAACTGTTTTTT. This codes for CASKAKPGQGGEKLFF. This chain joins TRBV12-3 or TRBV12-4 and TRBJ1-4, with TRBD1 matching 11 bases. V lost 7 bases and J lost 7; bases outside the gene matches: 11. CDR3 size: 16 residues.

This clonotype occurred many times. The chain employs TRBV27 and TRBJ1-2; D is unresolved. This CDR3 has 13 amino acids. CDR1 is MNHEY and CDR2 is SMNVEV in the germline V gene (reference sequence). V was pared by 2 bases and J by 2 bases, with 6 bases between. The CDR3 sequence is CASSLNLNYGYTF. CDR3 bases: TGTGCCAGCAGTTTAAACTTAAACTATGGCTACACCTTC.

This clonotype was detected a few times. CDR3 loop: CAIRASGGNEQFF. CDR3 in DNA: TGTGCCATCAGGGCTAGCGGGGGTAATGAGCAGTTCTTC. This chain joins TRBV10-3 and TRBJ2-1; 10 bases match TRBD2. The trim removed 6 bases at V and 7 bases at J, leaving 3 bases unmatched. This CDR3 is built from 13 residues. Per germline, CDR1 ENHRY and CDR2 SYGVKD.

This clonotype appeared many times. The chain has TRBV5-1 and TRBJ1-2, with D possibly being TRBD1 (6 bases). This CDR3 comprises 13 residues. The germline V and J ends were trimmed by 4 bases and 3 bases, with 10 bases remaining between them. Looked up from germline, CDR1 is SGHRS and CDR2 is YFSETQ. The CDR3 region is CASSPDSDYGYTF. CDR3 coding DNA: TGCGCCAGCAGCCCGGACAGTGACTATGGCTACACCTTC.

This clonotype was counted many times. The chain employs TRBV10-3 and TRBJ1-4; no reliable D call. V was cut by 0 bases and J by 5 bases, with 13 bases left in between. The CDR3 loop spans 16 amino acids. Germline V gives CDR1 ENHRY, CDR2 SYGVKD. The CDR3 nucleotides are TGTGCCATCAGTGAGTCGAGGCAGACTTCAAATGAAAAACTGTTTTTT. Residues: CAISESRQTSNEKLFF.

Comments on this clonotype: A read error is possible here, since a much larger clone lies one base away. V and J are TRBV25-1 and TRBJ1-1, with D possibly matching TRBD1 (5 bases). V was pared by 5 bases and J by 10 bases, with 17 bases between. The germline CDR1 and CDR2 sequences are MGHDK and SYGVNS. This CDR3 region has 13 residues. In nucleotides, the CDR3 is TGTGCCAGCAGTACACGTCGCCTTGGGGGAGCTTTCTTT. This sequence encodes CASSTRRLGGAFF.